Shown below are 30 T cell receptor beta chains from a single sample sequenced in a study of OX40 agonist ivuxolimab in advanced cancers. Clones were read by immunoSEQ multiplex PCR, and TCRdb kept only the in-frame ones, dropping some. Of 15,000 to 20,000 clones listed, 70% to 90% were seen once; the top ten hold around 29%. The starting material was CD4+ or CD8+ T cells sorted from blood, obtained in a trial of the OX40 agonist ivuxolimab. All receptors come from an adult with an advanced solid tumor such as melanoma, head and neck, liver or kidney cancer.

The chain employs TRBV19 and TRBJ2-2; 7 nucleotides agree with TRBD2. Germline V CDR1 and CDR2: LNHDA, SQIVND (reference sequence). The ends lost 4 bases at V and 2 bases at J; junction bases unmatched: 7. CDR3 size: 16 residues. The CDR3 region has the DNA TGTGCCAGTAGTAAAGGGCGGGAGATTAACACCGGGGAGCTGTTTTTT. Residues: CASSKGREINTGELFF.

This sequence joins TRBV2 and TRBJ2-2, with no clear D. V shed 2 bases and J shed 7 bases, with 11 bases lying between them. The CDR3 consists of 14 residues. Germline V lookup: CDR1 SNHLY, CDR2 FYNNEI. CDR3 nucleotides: TGTGCCAGCAGTGAAATCCCACTAAACGGGGAGCTGTTTTTT. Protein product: CASSEIPLNGELFF.

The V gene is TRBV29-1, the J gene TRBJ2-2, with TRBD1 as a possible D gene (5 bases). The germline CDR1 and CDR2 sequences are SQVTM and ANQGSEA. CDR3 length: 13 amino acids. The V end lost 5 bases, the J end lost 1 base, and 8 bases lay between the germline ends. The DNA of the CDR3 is TGCAGCGTTCCCAGGGTGAACACCGGGGAGCTGTTTTTT. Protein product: CSVPRVNTGELFF.

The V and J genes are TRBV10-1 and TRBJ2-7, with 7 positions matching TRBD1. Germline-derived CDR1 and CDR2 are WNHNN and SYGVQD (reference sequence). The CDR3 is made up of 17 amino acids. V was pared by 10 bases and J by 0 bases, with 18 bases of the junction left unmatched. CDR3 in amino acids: CATKQGIYGWGSYEQYF. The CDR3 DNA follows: TGCGCCACCAAACAGGGGATTTACGGATGGGGCTCCTACGAGCAGTACTTC.

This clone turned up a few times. CDR3 coding DNA: TGTGCCAGCGCTAGACCCTGGGCGGGAGTAAGCACAGATACGCAGTATTTT. It is translated as CASARPWAGVSTDTQYF. The V call is TRBV7-9, the J call TRBJ2-3, with 7 positions matching TRBD2. The CDR3 is 17 residues long. J was trimmed by 0 bases and V by 8 bases; bases with no gene match: 14. Germline CDR1 and CDR2: SEHNR and FQNEAQ (reference sequence).

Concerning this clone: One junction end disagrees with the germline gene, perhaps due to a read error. CDR3 sequence reads: CASSPSDIGDEQFF. For the CDR3, the DNA is TGTGCTAGCAGCCCGAGCGACATAGGGGACGAACAGTTCTTC. The chain uses TRBV7-7 and TRBJ2-1; the D call may be TRBD1 or TRBD2 (5 bases each). The CDR3 extends over 14 amino acids. The germline V gene has CDR1 SSHAT and CDR2 FNYEAQ (reference sequence).

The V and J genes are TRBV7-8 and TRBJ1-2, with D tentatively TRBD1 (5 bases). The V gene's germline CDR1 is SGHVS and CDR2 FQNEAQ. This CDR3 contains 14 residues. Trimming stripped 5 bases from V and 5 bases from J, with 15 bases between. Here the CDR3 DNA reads TGTGCCAGCAGCGCCGACGGGGGACGATATGGCTACACCTTC. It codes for CASSADGGRYGYTF.

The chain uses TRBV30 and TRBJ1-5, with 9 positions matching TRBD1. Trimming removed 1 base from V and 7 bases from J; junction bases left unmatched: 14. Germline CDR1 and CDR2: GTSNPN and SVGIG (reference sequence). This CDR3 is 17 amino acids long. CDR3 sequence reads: CAWSALPGQGFGQPQHF. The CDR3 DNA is TGTGCCTGGAGTGCACTTCCGGGACAGGGATTTGGACAGCCCCAGCATTTT.

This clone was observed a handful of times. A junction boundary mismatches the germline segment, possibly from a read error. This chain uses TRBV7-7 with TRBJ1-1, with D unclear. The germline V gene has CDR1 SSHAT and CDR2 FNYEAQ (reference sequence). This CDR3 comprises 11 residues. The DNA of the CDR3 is TGTGCTAGCAGCTCGAGCCGCTTGGCTTTCTTT. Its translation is CASSSSRLAFF. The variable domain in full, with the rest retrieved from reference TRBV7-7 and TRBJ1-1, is GAGVSQSPRYKVTKRGQDVTLRCDPISSHATLYWYQQALGQGPEFLTYFNYEAQPDKSGLPSDRFSAERPEGSISTLTIQRTEQRDSAMYRCASSSSRLAFFGQGTRLTVV.

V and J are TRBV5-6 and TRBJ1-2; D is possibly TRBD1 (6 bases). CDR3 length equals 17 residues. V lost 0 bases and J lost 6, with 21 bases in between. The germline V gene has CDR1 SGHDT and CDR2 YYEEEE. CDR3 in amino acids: CASSLAYRDTRGDGYTF. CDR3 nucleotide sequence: TGTGCCAGCAGCTTGGCCTACCGGGACACCCGGGGGGATGGCTACACCTTC.

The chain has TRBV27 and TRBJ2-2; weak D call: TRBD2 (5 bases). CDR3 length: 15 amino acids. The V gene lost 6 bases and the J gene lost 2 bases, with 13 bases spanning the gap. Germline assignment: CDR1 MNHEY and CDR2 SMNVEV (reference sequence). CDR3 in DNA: TGTGCCAGCAGACCCTTCGGAGGAAACACCGGGGAGCTGTTTTTT. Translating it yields CASRPFGGNTGELFF.

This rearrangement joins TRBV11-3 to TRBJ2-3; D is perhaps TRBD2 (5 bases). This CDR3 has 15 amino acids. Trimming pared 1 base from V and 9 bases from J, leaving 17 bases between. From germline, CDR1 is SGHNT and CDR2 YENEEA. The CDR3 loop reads CASSLGAGEEDTQYF. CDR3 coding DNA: TGTGCCAGCAGCTTAGGGGCGGGCGAGGAGGACACGCAGTATTTT.

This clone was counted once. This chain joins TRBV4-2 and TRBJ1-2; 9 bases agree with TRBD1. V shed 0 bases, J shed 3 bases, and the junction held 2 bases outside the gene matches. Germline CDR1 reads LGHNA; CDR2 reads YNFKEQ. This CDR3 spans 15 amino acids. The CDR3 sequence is CASSQETGGDYGYTF. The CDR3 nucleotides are TGTGCCAGCAGCCAAGAAACAGGGGGCGACTATGGCTACACCTTC.

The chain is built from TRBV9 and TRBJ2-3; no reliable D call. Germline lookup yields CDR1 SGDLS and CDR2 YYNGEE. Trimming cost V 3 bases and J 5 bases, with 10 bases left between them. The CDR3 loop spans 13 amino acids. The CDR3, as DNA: TGTGCCAGCAGCGCCCCTAATGGAGATACGCAGTATTTT. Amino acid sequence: CASSAPNGDTQYF.

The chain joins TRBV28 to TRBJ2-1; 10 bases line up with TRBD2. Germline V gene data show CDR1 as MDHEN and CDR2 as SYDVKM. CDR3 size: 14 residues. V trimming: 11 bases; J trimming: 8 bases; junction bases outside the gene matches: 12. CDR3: CACRGTSEIHEQFF. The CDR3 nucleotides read TGTGCCTGCCGCGGGACTAGCGAGATCCATGAGCAGTTCTTC. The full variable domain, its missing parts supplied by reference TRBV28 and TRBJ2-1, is DVKVTQSSRYLVKRTGEKVFLECVQDMDHENMFWYRQDPGLGLRLIYFSYDVKMKEKGDIPEGYSVSREKKERFSLILESASTNQTSMYLCACRGTSEIHEQFFGPGTRLTVL.

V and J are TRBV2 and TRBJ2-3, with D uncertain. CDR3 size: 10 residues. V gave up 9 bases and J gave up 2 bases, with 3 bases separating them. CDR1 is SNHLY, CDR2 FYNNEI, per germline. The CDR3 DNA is TGTGCCAGTGCCACAGATACGCAGTATTTT. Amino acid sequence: CASATDTQYF.

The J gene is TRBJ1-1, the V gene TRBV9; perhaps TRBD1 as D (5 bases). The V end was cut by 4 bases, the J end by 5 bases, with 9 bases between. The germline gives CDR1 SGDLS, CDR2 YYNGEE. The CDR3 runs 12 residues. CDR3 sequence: CASSPGETEAFF. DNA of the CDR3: TGTGCCAGCAGCCCGGGGGAGACTGAAGCTTTCTTT.

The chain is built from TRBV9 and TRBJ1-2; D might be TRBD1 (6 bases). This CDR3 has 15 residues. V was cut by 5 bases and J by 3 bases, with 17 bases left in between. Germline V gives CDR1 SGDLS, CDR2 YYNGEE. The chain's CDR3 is CASRLQGIEHYGYTF. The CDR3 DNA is TGTGCCAGCAGACTACAGGGAATTGAACACTATGGCTACACCTTC.

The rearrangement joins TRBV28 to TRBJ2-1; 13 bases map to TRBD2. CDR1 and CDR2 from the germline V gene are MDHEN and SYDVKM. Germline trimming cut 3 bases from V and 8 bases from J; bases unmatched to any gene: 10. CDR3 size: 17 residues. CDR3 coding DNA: TGTGCCAGCAGTTTCGCCTCGACTAGCGGGAGGTTGGATGAGCAGTTCTTC. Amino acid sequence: CASSFASTSGRLDEQFF. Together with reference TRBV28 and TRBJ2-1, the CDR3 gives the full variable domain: DVKVTQSSRYLVKRTGEKVFLECVQDMDHENMFWYRQDPGLGLRLIYFSYDVKMKEKGDIPEGYSVSREKKERFSLILESASTNQTSMYLCASSFASTSGRLDEQFFGPGTRLTVL.

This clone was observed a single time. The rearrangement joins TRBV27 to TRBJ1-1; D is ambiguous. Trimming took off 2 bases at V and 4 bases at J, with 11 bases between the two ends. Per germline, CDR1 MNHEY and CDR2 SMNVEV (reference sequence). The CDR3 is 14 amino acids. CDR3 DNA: TGTGCCAGCAGTTTAATTGAAGGAGGCACTGAAGCTTTCTTT. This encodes CASSLIEGGTEAFF.

In DNA, the CDR3 is TGTGCCAGCAGCTATGAAAAACTGTTTTTT. Translation gives CASSYEKLFF. The chain couples TRBV7-9 to TRBJ1-4; D gene unclear. V gave up 4 bases and J gave up 6 bases, with 0 bases separating them. The CDR3 is made up of 10 amino acids. Germline lookup yields CDR1 SEHNR and CDR2 FQNEAQ (reference sequence).

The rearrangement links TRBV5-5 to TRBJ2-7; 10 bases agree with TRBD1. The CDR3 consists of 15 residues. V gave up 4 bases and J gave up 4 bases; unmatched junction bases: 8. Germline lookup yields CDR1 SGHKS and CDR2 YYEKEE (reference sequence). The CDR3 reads CASSRRDRGSYEQYF. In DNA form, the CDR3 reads TGTGCCAGCAGCCGCCGGGACAGGGGAAGTTACGAGCAGTACTTC.

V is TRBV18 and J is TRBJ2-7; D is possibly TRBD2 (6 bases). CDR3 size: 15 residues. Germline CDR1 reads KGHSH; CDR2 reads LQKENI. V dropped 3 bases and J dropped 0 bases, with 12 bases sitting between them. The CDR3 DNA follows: TGTGCCAGCTCACCGGAGGGGAAGGGCTCCTACGAGCAGTACTTC. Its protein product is CASSPEGKGSYEQYF.

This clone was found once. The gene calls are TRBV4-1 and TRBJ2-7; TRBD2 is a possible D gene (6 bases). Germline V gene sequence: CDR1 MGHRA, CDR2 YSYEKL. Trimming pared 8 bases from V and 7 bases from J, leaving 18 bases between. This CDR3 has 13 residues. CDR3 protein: CASGHEAGWEQYF. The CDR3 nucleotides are TGCGCCAGCGGACATGAGGCGGGATGGGAGCAGTACTTC.

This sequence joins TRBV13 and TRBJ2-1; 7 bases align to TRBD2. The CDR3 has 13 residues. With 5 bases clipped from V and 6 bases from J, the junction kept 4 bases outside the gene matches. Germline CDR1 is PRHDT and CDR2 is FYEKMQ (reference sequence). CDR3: CASSVGEGNEQFF. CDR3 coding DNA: TGTGCCAGCAGCGTCGGGGAGGGCAATGAGCAGTTCTTC.

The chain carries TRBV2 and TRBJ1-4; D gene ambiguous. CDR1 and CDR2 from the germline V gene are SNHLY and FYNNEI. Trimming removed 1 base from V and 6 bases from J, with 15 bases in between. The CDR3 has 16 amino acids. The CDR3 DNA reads TGTGCCAGCAGTGAAGGATACTCGGCATCCTATGAAAAACTGTTTTTT. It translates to CASSEGYSASYEKLFF. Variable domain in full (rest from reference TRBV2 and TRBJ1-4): EPEVTQTPSHQVTQMGQEVILRCVPISNHLYFYWYRQILGQKVEFLVSFYNNEISEKSEIFDDQFSVERPDGSNFTLKIRSTKLEDSAMYFCASSEGYSASYEKLFFGSGTQLSVL.

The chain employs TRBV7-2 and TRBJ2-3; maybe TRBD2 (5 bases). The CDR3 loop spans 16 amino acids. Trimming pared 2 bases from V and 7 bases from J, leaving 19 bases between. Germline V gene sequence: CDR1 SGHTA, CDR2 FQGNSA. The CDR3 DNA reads TGTGCCAGCAGCTTATTAGGCCAGGTTGGGGAGCATACGCAGTATTTT. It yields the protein CASSLLGQVGEHTQYF.

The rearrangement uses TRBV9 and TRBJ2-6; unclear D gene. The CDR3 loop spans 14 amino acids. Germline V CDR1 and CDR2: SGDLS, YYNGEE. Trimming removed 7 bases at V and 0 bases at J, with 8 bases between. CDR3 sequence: CASGFSSGANVLTF. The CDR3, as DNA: TGTGCCAGCGGGTTTAGCTCTGGGGCCAACGTCCTGACTTTC. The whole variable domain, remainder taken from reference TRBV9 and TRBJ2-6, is DSGVTQTPKHLITATGQRVTLRCSPRSGDLSVYWYQQSLDQGLQFLIQYYNGEERAKGNILERFSAQQFPDLHSELNLSSLELGDSALYFCASGFSSGANVLTFGAGSRLTVL.

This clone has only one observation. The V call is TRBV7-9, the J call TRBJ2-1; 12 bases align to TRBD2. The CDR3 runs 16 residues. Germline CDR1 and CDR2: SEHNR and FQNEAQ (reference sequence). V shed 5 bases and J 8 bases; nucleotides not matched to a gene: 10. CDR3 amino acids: CASSPMTSGRVYEQFF. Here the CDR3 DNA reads TGTGCCAGCAGCCCAATGACTAGCGGGAGAGTCTATGAGCAGTTCTTC. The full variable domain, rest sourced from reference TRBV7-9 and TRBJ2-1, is DTGVSQNPRHKITKRGQNVTFRCDPISEHNRLYWYRQTLGQGPEFLTYFQNEAQLEKSRLLSDRFSAERPKGSFSTLEIQRTEQGDSAMYLCASSPMTSGRVYEQFFGPGTRLTVL.

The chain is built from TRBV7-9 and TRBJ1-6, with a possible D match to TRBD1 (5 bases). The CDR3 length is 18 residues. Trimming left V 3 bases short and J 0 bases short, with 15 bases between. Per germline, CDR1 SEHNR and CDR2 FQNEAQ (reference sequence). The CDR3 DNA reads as TGTGCCAGCAGCTTTCCACCGACCGACAGCTCCTATAATTCACCCCTCCACTTT. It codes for CASSFPPTDSSYNSPLHF.